Each of the 22 T cell receptor beta chains below was sequenced from the same sample in a study of T cells in localized non-small cell lung cancer. The repertoire was sequenced with immunoSEQ multiplex PCR; TCRdb's copy has only in-frame clones and lacks some. The table includes roughly 3,700 clones, 40% to 50% detected once. This material consisted of lung tumor tissue, taken before any cancer treatment. The source of these receptors is a woman aged 40-75 years with stage I lung adenocarcinoma.

Only a few counts were recorded for this clone. The V gene is TRBV6-8, the J gene TRBJ2-7, with unresolved D. Germline V gene lookup returns CDR1 MNHGY and CDR2 SAAAGT. CDR3 length: 12 residues. Trimming stripped 7 bases from V and 2 bases from J, with 9 bases between. CDR3 in DNA: TGTGCCAGCAAAGCGACCACCTACGAGCAGTACTTC. It codes for CASKATTYEQYF.

This clone was counted only a few times. This chain links TRBV6-8 with TRBJ2-1; 9 bases map to TRBD2. Looked up from germline, CDR1 is MNHGY and CDR2 is SAAAGT. The CDR3 sequence is 15 residues long. Germline trimming cut 5 bases from V and 0 bases from J; bases unmatched to any gene: 2. The CDR3 protein is CASSSGRPSYNEQFF. CDR3 nucleotide sequence: TGTGCCAGCAGTAGCGGGAGGCCCTCCTACAATGAGCAGTTCTTC.

The J gene is TRBJ1-2, the V gene TRBV30, with TRBD1 matching over 8 bases. The CDR3 sequence is 14 residues long. In germline, CDR1 is GTSNPN, CDR2 SVGIG (reference sequence). Germline trimming cut 5 bases from V and 1 base from J; bases unmatched to any gene: 6. The CDR3 region has the DNA TGTGCCTGGGGCCTCAGGGGGCTTAACTATGGCTACACCTTC. Translating gives CAWGLRGLNYGYTF.

The chain recombines TRBV18 with TRBJ2-7; TRBD1 is a possible D gene (5 bases). The germline V gene encodes CDR1 KGHSH and CDR2 LQKENI. V was trimmed by 4 bases and J by 6 bases, leaving 13 bases between them. The CDR3 consists of 13 residues. This CDR3 reads CASSQSDSAEQYF. Here the CDR3 DNA reads TGTGCCAGCTCACAGTCCGACAGTGCCGAGCAGTACTTC.

This clone was seen more than once but under ten times. The chain recombines TRBV6-8 with TRBJ2-1; D may correspond to TRBD1 or TRBD2 (7 bases each). The V end was cut by 6 bases, the J end by 6 bases, with 21 bases between. CDR3 length: 16 amino acids. The germline CDR1 and CDR2 sequences are MNHGY and SAAAGT. CDR3 DNA sequence: TGTGCCAGCAGCGAGGCGTGGCAGGGGGGGGCCAATGAGCAGTTCTTC. It codes for CASSEAWQGGANEQFF.

This clone was detected only a few times. The J gene is TRBJ2-1, the V gene TRBV7-5; the table calls TRBD1, which could not be checked here. TRBV7-5 counts as a pseudogene. This CDR3 contains 17 residues. This chain's CDR3 is CASSFPGTVNPYNEQFF. The CDR3 DNA is TGTGCCAGCAGCTTCCCCGGGACAGTTAACCCCTACAATGAGCAGTTCTTC.

The chain employs TRBV28 and TRBJ2-5; tentative D call: TRBD2 (6 bases). V lost 3 bases and J 4 bases, leaving 9 bases between the germline ends. This CDR3 comprises 13 residues. CDR1 MDHEN and CDR2 SYDVKM come from the germline V gene. The CDR3 DNA reads TGTGCCAGCAGTTTGGTGGAGGGAGAGACCCAGTACTTC. It yields the protein CASSLVEGETQYF.

This clone was seen more than once but under ten times. The chain employs TRBV12-5 and TRBJ1-4; 9 bases line up with TRBD1. Germline V CDR1 and CDR2: LGHNT, FRNRAP. CDR3 length: 16 residues. V was pared by 2 bases and J by 7 bases, with 8 bases of the junction left unmatched. CDR3 loop: CASGLMTGQGVEKLFF. The CDR3 DNA reads TGTGCTAGTGGTTTGATGACGGGACAGGGTGTTGAAAAACTGTTTTTT.

The V and J genes are TRBV5-1 and TRBJ1-1, with TRBD1 matching 9 bases. The V gene end was trimmed by 4 bases and the J gene end by 4 bases; junction bases not matched to a gene: 8. Per germline, CDR1 SGHRS and CDR2 YFSETQ. The CDR3 sequence is 15 residues long. Here the CDR3 DNA reads TGCGCCAGCAGCATGCAGACAGGGGGTGGCACTGAAGCTTTCTTT. It codes for CASSMQTGGGTEAFF.

The chain recombines TRBV12-2 with TRBJ2-5; TRBD2, the table's D call, was not compared with the DNA. TRBV12-2 represents a pseudogene. The CDR3 spans 15 residues. In DNA form, the CDR3 reads TGTGCAGAAGCTGCCTCGGGGGGGGTACGCGGGACCCAGTACTTC. It encodes CAEAASGGVRGTQYF.

By sample fraction, this clone is medium-sized. The chain links TRBV11-3 to TRBJ1-1; D gene unclear. This CDR3 comprises 15 residues. V was shortened by 3 bases and J by 5 bases, with 16 bases between the two germline ends. CDR1 is SGHNT, CDR2 YENEEA, per germline. The CDR3 reads CASSLEEGYGTEAFF. In DNA, the CDR3 is TGTGCCAGCAGCTTGGAGGAAGGATACGGGACTGAAGCTTTCTTT.

The rearrangement joins TRBV25-1 to TRBJ1-1; no reliable D call. The germline V gene has CDR1 MGHDK and CDR2 SYGVNS. Trimming took 2 bases from V and 12 from J, leaving 16 bases between them. CDR3 length: 13 residues. As DNA, the CDR3 is TGTGCCAGCAGTGAACGAGCAGGACTGAAGACTTTCTTT. Translation: CASSERAGLKTFF.

The chain uses TRBV30 and TRBJ1-3; D is uncertain. CDR3 size: 12 residues. V lost 1 base and J lost 6, with 7 bases in between. Germline CDR1 reads GTSNPN; CDR2 reads SVGIG (reference sequence). The CDR3 DNA follows: TGTGCCTGGAGTGGCGTATTAAACACCATATATTTT. This encodes CAWSGVLNTIYF. Full variable domain (missing parts from reference TRBV30 and TRBJ1-3): SQTIHQWPATLVQPVGSPLSLECTVEGTSNPNLYWYRQAAGRGLQLLFYSVGIGQISSEVPQNLSASRPQDRQFILSSKKLLLSDSGFYLCAWSGVLNTIYFGEGSWLTVV.

The V call is TRBV19, the J call TRBJ1-5, with TRBD1 identical over 8 bases. The CDR3 loop spans 15 amino acids. Trimming cost V 5 bases and J 3 bases; bases outside gene matches: 6. CDR1 LNHDA and CDR2 SQIVND come from the germline V gene (reference sequence). CDR3 residues: CASSQDRVDNQPQHF. The CDR3 DNA follows: TGTGCCAGTAGTCAGGACAGGGTCGACAATCAGCCCCAGCATTTT.

This sequence joins TRBV11-3 and TRBJ1-1; no reliable D call. Germline-derived CDR1 and CDR2 are SGHNT and YENEEA. Trimming left V 1 base short and J 4 bases short, with 10 bases between. This CDR3 is built from 14 residues. This CDR3 is CASSLGLGSTEAFF. Written as DNA, the CDR3 is TGTGCCAGCAGCTTAGGCCTGGGGAGCACTGAAGCTTTCTTT.

The chain carries TRBV11-1 and TRBJ2-7, with D possibly TRBD2 on 5 matching bases. The germline V gene encodes CDR1 SGHAT and CDR2 FQDESV (reference sequence). The CDR3 is made up of 15 amino acids. Trimming stripped 4 bases from V and 0 bases from J, with 13 bases between. CDR3 bases: TGTGCCAGCAGCTCATACCAGCGGTCCTCCTACGAGCAGTACTTC. Protein: CASSSYQRSSYEQYF.

This clone was picked up one time. The chain employs TRBV14 and TRBJ1-4; D not certain. The ends were cut back, 4 bases at V and 0 bases at J, with 9 bases in the middle. The germline V gene has CDR1 SGHDN and CDR2 FVKESK. The CDR3 is made up of 15 amino acids. The DNA for the CDR3 is TGTGCCAGCAGCCTGACCTTGGCAACTAATGAAAAACTGTTTTTT. Translating gives CASSLTLATNEKLFF.

The chain recombines TRBV19 with TRBJ1-5; unclear D gene. V lost 3 bases to trimming and J lost 4 bases, with 13 bases between them. CDR1 is LNHDA and CDR2 is SQIVND in the germline V gene (reference sequence). This CDR3 region has 15 residues. CDR3 sequence reads: CASSIGSATNQPQHF. The CDR3 nucleotides are TGTGCCAGTAGTATTGGCAGCGCTACGAATCAGCCCCAGCATTTT.

This clone has only a few counts. The rearrangement joins TRBV14 to TRBJ2-7; D not resolved. Trimming cost V 1 base and J 6 bases, with 4 bases left between them. Germline values: CDR1 SGHDN, CDR2 FVKESK. The CDR3 totals 11 residues. As DNA, the CDR3 is TGTGCCAGCAGCCAAGGGGGCGAGCAGTACTTC. Protein: CASSQGGEQYF.

The rearrangement links TRBV11-3 to TRBJ2-2; 16 bases map to TRBD2. The CDR3 sequence is 17 residues long. The germline gives CDR1 SGHNT, CDR2 YENEEA. The J segment lost 4 bases and the V segment lost 7 bases, leaving 6 bases of the junction unmatched. The CDR3 DNA is TGTGCCAGCAACAAGGGACTAGCGGGAGGGGGCACCGGGGAGCTGTTTTTT. This gives the protein CASNKGLAGGGTGELFF. The full variable domain, rest sourced from reference TRBV11-3 and TRBJ2-2, is EAGVVQSPRYKIIEKKQPVAFWCNPISGHNTLYWYLQNLGQGPELLIRYENEEAVDDSQLPKDRFSAERLKGVDSTLKIQPAELGDSAVYLCASNKGLAGGGTGELFFGEGSRLTVL.

This clone was observed a few times. This chain links TRBV9 with TRBJ1-5; TRBD1 matches 9 bases. This CDR3 spans 15 amino acids. Germline V lookup: CDR1 SGDLS, CDR2 YYNGEE. With V trimmed by 7 bases and J by 0 bases, 5 bases remained unmatched. CDR3 region: CASSQGAVSNQPQHF. The CDR3 DNA reads as TGTGCCAGCTCACAGGGGGCTGTTAGCAATCAGCCCCAGCATTTT. Drawing the rest from reference TRBV9 and TRBJ1-5, the complete variable domain is DSGVTQTPKHLITATGQRVTLRCSPRSGDLSVYWYQQSLDQGLQFLIQYYNGEERAKGNILERFSAQQFPDLHSELNLSSLELGDSALYFCASSQGAVSNQPQHFGDGTRLSIL.

The chain couples TRBV30 to TRBJ2-6; 8 nucleotides align to TRBD2. Germline V CDR1 and CDR2: GTSNPN, SVGIG (reference sequence). The J segment lost 0 bases and the V segment lost 2 bases, leaving 12 bases of the junction unmatched. The CDR3 covers 19 residues. The CDR3 region has the DNA TGTGCCTGGAGTATTTCACTTGGACTAGCCCCCTCTGGGGCCAACGTCCTGACTTTC. Translation: CAWSISLGLAPSGANVLTF.